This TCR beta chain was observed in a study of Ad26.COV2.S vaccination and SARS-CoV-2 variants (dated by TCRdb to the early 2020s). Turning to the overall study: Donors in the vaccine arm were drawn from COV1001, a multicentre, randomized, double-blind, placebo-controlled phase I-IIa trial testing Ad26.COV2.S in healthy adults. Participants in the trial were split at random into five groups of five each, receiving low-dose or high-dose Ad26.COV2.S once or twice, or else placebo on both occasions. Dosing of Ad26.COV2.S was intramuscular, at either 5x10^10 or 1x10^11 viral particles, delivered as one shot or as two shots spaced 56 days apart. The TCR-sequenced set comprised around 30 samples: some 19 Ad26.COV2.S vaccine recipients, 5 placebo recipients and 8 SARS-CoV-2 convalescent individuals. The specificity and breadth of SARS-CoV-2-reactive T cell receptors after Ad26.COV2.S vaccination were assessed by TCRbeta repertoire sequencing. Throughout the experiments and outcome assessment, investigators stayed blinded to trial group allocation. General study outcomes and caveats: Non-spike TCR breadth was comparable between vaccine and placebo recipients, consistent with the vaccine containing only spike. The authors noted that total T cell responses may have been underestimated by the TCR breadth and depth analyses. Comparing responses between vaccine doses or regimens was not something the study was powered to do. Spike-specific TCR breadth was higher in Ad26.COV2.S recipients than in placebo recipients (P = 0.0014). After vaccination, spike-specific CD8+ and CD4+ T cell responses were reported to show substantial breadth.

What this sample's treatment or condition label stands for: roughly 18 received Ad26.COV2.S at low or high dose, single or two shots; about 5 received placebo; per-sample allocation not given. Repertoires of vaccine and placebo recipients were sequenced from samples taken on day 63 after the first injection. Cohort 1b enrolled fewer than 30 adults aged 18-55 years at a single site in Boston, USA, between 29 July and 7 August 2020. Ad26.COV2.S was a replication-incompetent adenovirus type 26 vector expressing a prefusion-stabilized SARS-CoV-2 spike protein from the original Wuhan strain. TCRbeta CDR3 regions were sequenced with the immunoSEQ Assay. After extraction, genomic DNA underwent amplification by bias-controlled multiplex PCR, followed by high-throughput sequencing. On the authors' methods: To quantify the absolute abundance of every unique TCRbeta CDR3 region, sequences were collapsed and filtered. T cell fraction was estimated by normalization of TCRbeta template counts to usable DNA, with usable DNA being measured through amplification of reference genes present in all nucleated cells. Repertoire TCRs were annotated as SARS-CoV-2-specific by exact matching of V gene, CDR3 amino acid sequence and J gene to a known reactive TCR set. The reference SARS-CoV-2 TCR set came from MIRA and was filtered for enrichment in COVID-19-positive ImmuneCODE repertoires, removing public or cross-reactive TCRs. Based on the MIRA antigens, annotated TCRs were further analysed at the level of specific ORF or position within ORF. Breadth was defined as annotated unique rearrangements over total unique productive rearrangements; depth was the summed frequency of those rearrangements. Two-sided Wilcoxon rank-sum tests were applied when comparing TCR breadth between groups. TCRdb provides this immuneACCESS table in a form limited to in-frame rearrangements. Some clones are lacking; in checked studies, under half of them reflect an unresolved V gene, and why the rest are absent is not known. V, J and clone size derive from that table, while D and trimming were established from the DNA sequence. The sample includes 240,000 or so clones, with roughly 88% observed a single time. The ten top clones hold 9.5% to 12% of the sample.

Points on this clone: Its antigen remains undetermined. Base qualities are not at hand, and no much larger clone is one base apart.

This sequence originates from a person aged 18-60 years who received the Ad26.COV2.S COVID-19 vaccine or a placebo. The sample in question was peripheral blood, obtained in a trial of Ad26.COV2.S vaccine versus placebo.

The encoded CDR3 is CASSPRGGFEKLFF. The DNA sequence is given as TGTGCCAGCAGCCCACGGGGGGGGTTTGAAAAACTGTTTTTT. The chain employs TRBV6-6 and TRBJ1-4; the D region possibly corresponds to TRBD1 (5 bases align). The CDR3 has 14 amino acids, counting the end cysteine and phenylalanine. The kept DNA is CDR3 alone, 42 bases in frame from the first base. CDR1 MNHNY and CDR2 SVGAGI are derived from the germline V gene (reference sequence). V lost 6 bases and J lost 7 bases; the stretch between them is 15 bases long.